This is a list of T cell receptor beta chains from one sample in a study of radiotherapy plus CTLA-4 blockade in lung cancer. This table comes from immunoSEQ multiplex PCR, and its TCRdb copy is limited to in-frame clones, with some not included. The sample holds over 85,000 clones; almost 90% are singletons and the top ten take 4.5% to 6%. The sample here was peripheral blood, taken from a patient treated with radiotherapy plus ipilimumab. These receptors came from a human donor with non-small cell lung cancer that progressed on radiotherapy plus ipilimumab. CDR3s include the opening cysteine and the closing phenylalanine or tryptophan. A D gene is named only where the DNA matches it firmly. Only some rows state a clone size, as once, few, many or a class for expanded clones.

NA	NA	TRBV5-1	TRBJ2-5	TGCGCCAGCAGCTTGGCGGACAGCCAAGAGACCCAGTACTTC	CASSLADSQETQYF
once	TRBD1	TRBV6-1	TRBJ2-2	TGTGCCAGCAGTTTAACAGGGGGAGACACCGGGGAGCTGTTTTTT	CASSLTGGDTGELFF
few	NA	TRBV4-1	TRBJ1-4	TGCGCCAGCAGCCAAGACGGAGGCAGGGGCGGTGAAAAACTGTTTTTT	CASSQDGGRGGEKLFF
NA	TRBD1	TRBV2	TRBJ1-3	TGTGCCAGCACCAAAGCCCCAGGACAGGGGGAAAACACCATATATTTT	CASTKAPGQGENTIYF
NA	NA	TRBV19	TRBJ2-7	TGTGCCAGTAGGGCAGGGGCCTCCTACGAGCAGTACTTC	CASRAGASYEQYF
NA	TRBD1	TRBV27	TRBJ1-2	TGTGCCAGCAGTCAACTCCGGGACAGGGATGGCTACACCTTC	CASSQLRDRDGYTF
NA	TRBD1	TRBV11-3	TRBJ1-3	TGTGCCAGCAGCGGGACAGGGATCAGAACCATATATTTT	CASSGTGIRTIYF
NA	NA	TRBV7-9	TRBJ2-3	TGTGCCAGCAGCGGGAGTGGCACAGATACGCAGTATTTT	CASSGSGTDTQYF
NA	NA	TRBV2	TRBJ2-1	TGTGCCAGCAGTGAAGCGGCCGCGCCGAGGTACAATGAGCAGTTCTTC	CASSEAAAPRYNEQFF
NA	TRBD2	TRBV9	TRBJ2-2	TGTGCCAGCAGCGTTTTAGTAGCGGGAGTTTCAGCCGGGGAGCTGTTTTTT	CASSVLVAGVSAGELFF
NA	NA	TRBV7-9	TRBJ2-3	TGTGCCAGTAAGACTGGGACTACAGATACGCAGTATTTT	CASKTGTTDTQYF
NA	TRBD1	TRBV6-5	TRBJ2-7	TGTGCCAGCCGGACCGACAGGGTAAGGTACGAGCAGTACTTC	CASRTDRVRYEQYF
NA	NA	TRBV30	TRBJ1-1	TGTGCCTGGAGTAAGGGGATGAACACTGAAGCTTTCTTT	CAWSKGMNTEAFF
NA	TRBD1	TRBV7-8	TRBJ2-2	TGTGCCAGCAGCTTATGGGGACAGGGAAACACCGGGGAGCTGTTTTTT	CASSLWGQGNTGELFF
NA	NA	TRBV7-3	TRBJ2-1	TGTGCCAGCAGCCCCCAGGCGAGTCTCGAGCAGTTCTTC	CASSPQASLEQFF
NA	NA	TRBV16	TRBJ1-2	TGTGCCAGCAGCCAATCAGGAGGGTATGGCTACACCTTC	CASSQSGGYGYTF
NA	TRBD2	TRBV15	TRBJ2-1	TGTGCCACCAGCACTCCCGGGAAGCGGGGGTTCTTC	CATSTPGKRGFF
NA	NA	TRBV19	TRBJ2-5	TGTGCCAGTAGAAGCAGGGCGGGGTGGGGAGAGACCCAGTACTTC	CASRSRAGWGETQYF
NA	NA	TRBV10-3	TRBJ1-1	TGTGCCATCGCTCATTCCTGGAACACTGAAGCTTTCTTT	CAIAHSWNTEAFF
NA	NA	TRBV20-1	TRBJ1-1	TGCAGTGCACCTAGGGGACTTGAAGCTTTCTTT	CSAPRGLEAFF
NA	NA	TRBV5-1	TRBJ2-2	TGCGCCAGCAGCGGCGACTACACCGGGGAGCTGTTTTTT	CASSGDYTGELFF
NA	TRBD1	TRBV6-5	TRBJ1-4	TGTGCCAGCGGACAGGTGGATGGTGAAAAACTGTTTTTT	CASGQVDGEKLFF
NA	NA	TRBV5-4	TRBJ1-1	TGTGCCAGCAGCGCGGGCCTGCAGCAAGCTTTCTTT	CASSAGLQQAFF
NA	NA	TRBV19	TRBJ1-5	TGTGCCAGTAGTAGTGTGCACGATAGCAATCAGCCCCAGCATTTT	CASSSVHDSNQPQHF
NA	NA	TRBV4-1	TRBJ1-2	TGCGCCAGCAGCCAAACTCAGGGCGCTCAATATGGCTACACCTTC	CASSQTQGAQYGYTF
NA	NA	TRBV10-3	TRBJ2-2	TGTGCCATTGGGGGGGCCATGAACACCGGGGAGCTGTTTTTT	CAIGGAMNTGELFF
NA	NA	TRBV11-2	TRBJ1-3	TGTGCCAGCAGCTTAGGGGGACCCGTCAACACCATATATTTT	CASSLGGPVNTIYF
NA	TRBD2	TRBV7-3	TRBJ2-5	TGTGCCAGCAGCTACGGGGGGGGCGGAGAGACCCAGTACTTC	CASSYGGGGETQYF
NA	NA	TRBV6-5	TRBJ1-4	TGTGCCAGCAGGCGGACGGCCGGGGAAAAACTGTTTTTT	CASRRTAGEKLFF
NA	NA	TRBV15	TRBJ2-5	TGTGCCACCAGCAGAGTAGACTTGGAAGAGACCCAGTACTTC	CATSRVDLEETQYF
once	TRBD1	TRBV4-2	TRBJ1-4	TGTGCCAGCAGAATGGTTGACAGGGAGGGCGAAAAACTGTTTTTT	CASRMVDREGEKLFF
NA	TRBD1	TRBV5-1	TRBJ2-7	TGCGCCAGCAGCTTGGCCTGGGGCCGGGACAGCTCCTACGAGCAGTACTTC	CASSLAWGRDSSYEQYF
NA	NA	TRBV2	TRBJ1-1	TGTGCCAGCCGAGATGGAGCTTTCTTT	CASRDGAFF
once	NA	TRBV11-3	TRBJ2-7	TGTGCCAGCAGCTCCGGACGGATCTCCTACGAGCAGTACTTC	CASSSGRISYEQYF
NA	NA	TRBV6-1	TRBJ2-3	TGTGCCAGCAGTGAGAGTACTAGCCGGGGTTGGGGAGCAGATACGCAGTATTTT	CASSESTSRGWGADTQYF
NA	NA	TRBV4-1	TRBJ2-1	TGCGCCAGCAGCCAAGGGCTAGCCACTAACAATGAGCAGTTCTTC	CASSQGLATNNEQFF
NA	TRBD1	TRBV19	TRBJ1-1	TGTGCCAGTATGGGAACGGGACAGGGGAACACTGAAGCTTTCTTT	CASMGTGQGNTEAFF